The clone carrying this TCR beta chain was counted a few times. Its antigen is not known. This sample was taken from a study of T cell clonality in common variable immunodeficiency. Repertoires were generated with immunoSEQ multiplex PCR, while TCRdb's copy carries only in-frame clones and drops some. This record lists approximately 35,000 clones, none seen once only, and the top ten clones contain roughly 6.7%. Study-level results: Reportedly, TCR beta sequences from common variable immunodeficiency showed fewer deletions and N-nucleotide insertions.

The sequence was collected from a human donor with common variable immunodeficiency. The sequenced sample consisted of peripheral blood mononuclear cells.

The DNA read from the CDR3 is TGTGCCAGCAGCTTACGCAGAGGCAAGTCACCC. Translated: CASSLRRGKSP. Given in full, the CDR3 is CASSLRRGKSPLHF. The chain recombines TRBV7-2 with TRBJ1-6; D uncertain. The CDR3 extends 3 residues past the end of the read, so its final part is completed from the germline J gene. Trimming took 2 bases from V and 10 from J, leaving 12 bases between them. Looked up from germline, CDR1 is SGHTA and CDR2 is FQGNSA. The CDR3 runs to 14 residues.